Sequencing of this T cell receptor beta chain was carried out in a study of patients and donors after allogeneic stem cell transplantation. Via MiXCR, TCRdb re-called the RT-PCR reads, giving one row per CDR3 protein. Of roughly 940,000 distinct CDR3 sequences in the sample, about a sixth were seen once. The CDR3 runs to 16 residues. The V gene's germline CDR1 is KGHDR and CDR2 SFDVKD. Germline trimming cut 3 bases from V and 4 bases from J; bases unmatched to any gene: 4. This chain links TRBV24-1 with TRBJ2-6, with TRBD1 matching 8 bases. Input material: blood, either unsorted or a sorted T cell fraction (not recorded which). This receptor was identified in a human donor who was either an allogeneic HSCT recipient or a stem cell or donor lymphocyte infusion donor (not recorded which). It is not recorded whose cells these are; they may come from a transplant donor. This chain's CDR3 is CATSDPGGPGANVLTF. The CDR3 DNA is TGTGCCACCAGTGATCCAGGGGGCCCGGGGGCCAACGTCCTGACTTTC.